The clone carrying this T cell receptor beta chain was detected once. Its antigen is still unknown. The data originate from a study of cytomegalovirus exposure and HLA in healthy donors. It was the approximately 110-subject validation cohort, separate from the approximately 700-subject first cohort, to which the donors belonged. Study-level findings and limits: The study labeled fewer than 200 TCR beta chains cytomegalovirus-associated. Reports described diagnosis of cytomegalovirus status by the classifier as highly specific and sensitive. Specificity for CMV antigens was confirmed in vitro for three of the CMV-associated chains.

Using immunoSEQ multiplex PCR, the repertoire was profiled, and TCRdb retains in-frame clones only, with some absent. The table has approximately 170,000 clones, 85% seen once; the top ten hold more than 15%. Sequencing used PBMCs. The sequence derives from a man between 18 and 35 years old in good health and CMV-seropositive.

The CDR3 region is CASSIFAGDSYEQYF. The CDR3 nucleotides are TGTGCCAGCAGTATATTCGCAGGGGATAGCTACGAGCAGTACTTC. V and J are TRBV27 and TRBJ2-7; D possibly corresponds to TRBD1 (6 bases). Looked up from germline, CDR1 is MNHEY and CDR2 is SMNVEV (reference sequence). V lost 5 bases and J lost 3, with 17 bases in between. The CDR3 extends over 15 amino acids.